Listed here are 5 T cell receptor beta chains from one sample, sequenced in a study of human T cells and chemical hapten exposure. Time point specified: pre-sensitization, week 0. Treatment noted: therapeutic diphenylcyclopropenone sensitization with weekly scalp DPC. TCRdb re-derived calls from the RACE reads in MiXCR, one entry per CDR3 protein. The sample lists fewer than 300,000 distinct CDR3 sequences; about 7.7% were seen once. The material was whole blood, obtained in connection with sensitization to the hapten diphenylcyclopropenone (DPC). Receptors were obtained from a man aged 18 to 30 with alopecia areata. Some clones in this sample may be carry-over from other donors' samples.

Here the CDR3 reads CPSGGGPYF. CDR3 DNA sequence: TGTCCCTCGGGCGGAGGTCCGTACTTC. This rearrangement joins TRBV14 to TRBJ2-7, with a weak D call TRBD2 (5 bases). This CDR3 region has 9 residues. Per the germline V gene, CDR1 is SGHDN and CDR2 is FVKESK. The complete variable domain, with remaining parts taken from reference TRBV14 and TRBJ2-7, reads EAGVTQFPSHSVIEKGQTVTLRCDPISGHDNLYWYRRVMGKEIKFLLHFVKESKQDESGMPNNRFLAERTGGTYSTLKVQPAELEDSGVYFCPSGGGPYFGPGTRLTVT.

The chain recombines TRBV5-5 with TRBJ2-7, with a tentative D call TRBD2 (5 bases). The CDR3 spans 13 residues. Germline V gives CDR1 SGHKS, CDR2 YYEKEE (reference sequence). CDR3 coding DNA: TGTGCCAGCAGCTTTCCGGACTCCATTGAGCATTACGTC. Protein product: CASSFPDSIEHYV.

At least ten counts were recorded for this clonotype. The chain links TRBV12-5 to TRBJ2-7, with 8 bases matching TRBD1. V trimming: 7 bases; J trimming: 3 bases; junction bases outside the gene matches: 11. The CDR3 has 15 amino acids. Germline-derived CDR1 and CDR2 are LGHNT and FRNRAP. CDR3 sequence (DNA): TGTGCTAGTGCCCCCTGGACAGGGCTTTACTACGAGCAGTACTTC. Translating it yields CASAPWTGLYYEQYF.

The chain joins TRBV5-1 to TRBJ1-5; D is ambiguous. Between the trimmed V and J ends, which lost 4 bases and 5 bases, there was a span of 19 bases. Germline V lookup: CDR1 SGHRS, CDR2 YFSETQ. This CDR3 has 16 residues. CDR3 bases: TGCGCCAGCAGCCCGGATGGGTTAAGGGCCTATCAGCCCCAGCATTTT. Translating it yields CASSPDGLRAYQPQHF.

On this clonotype itself: One end of the junction varies from germline; a read error may be responsible. The chain employs TRBV7-6 and TRBJ2-5; maybe TRBD1 (6 bases). CDR1 and CDR2 (germline): SGHVS, FNYEAQ. This CDR3 contains 12 residues. CDR3 loop: CASNLGGPTQYF. The CDR3 nucleotides read TGTGCCAGCAACTTAGGGGGACCTACCCAGTACTTC.